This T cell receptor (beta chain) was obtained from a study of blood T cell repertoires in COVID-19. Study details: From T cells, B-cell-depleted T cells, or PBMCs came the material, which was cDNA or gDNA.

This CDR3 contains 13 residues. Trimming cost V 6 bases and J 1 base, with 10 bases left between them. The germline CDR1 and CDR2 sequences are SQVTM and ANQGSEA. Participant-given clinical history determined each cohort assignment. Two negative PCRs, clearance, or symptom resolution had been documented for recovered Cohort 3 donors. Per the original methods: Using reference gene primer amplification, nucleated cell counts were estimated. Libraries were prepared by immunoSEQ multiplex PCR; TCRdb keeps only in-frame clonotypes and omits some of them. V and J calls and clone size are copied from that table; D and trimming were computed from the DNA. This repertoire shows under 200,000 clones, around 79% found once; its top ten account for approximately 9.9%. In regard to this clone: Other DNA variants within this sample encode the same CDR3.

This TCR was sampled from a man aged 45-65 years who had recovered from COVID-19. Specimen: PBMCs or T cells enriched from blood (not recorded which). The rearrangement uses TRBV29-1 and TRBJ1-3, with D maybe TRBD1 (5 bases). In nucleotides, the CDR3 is TGCAGCGTGAGAAGGGGTTCTGGAAACACCATATATTTT. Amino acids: CSVRRGSGNTIYF.